Presented here are 32 T cell receptor beta chains from one specimen sequenced in a study of OX40 agonist ivuxolimab in advanced cancers. The assay was immunoSEQ multiplex PCR, and TCRdb's table has in-frame clones only and misses some. This sample carries about 73,000 clones, roughly nine tenths of them seen once, and the ten largest clones take around 0.7%. Specimen: CD4+ or CD8+ T cells sorted from blood, collected in a trial of the OX40 agonist ivuxolimab. The receptor set was obtained from an adult with an advanced solid tumor such as melanoma, head and neck, liver or kidney cancer.

The chain joins TRBV14 to TRBJ1-6; weak D call: TRBD1 (5 bases). This CDR3 region has 15 residues. Trimming stripped 2 bases from V and 7 bases from J, with 12 bases between. In germline, CDR1 is SGHDN, CDR2 FVKESK. CDR3 nucleotides: TGTGCCAGCAGCCAAAGGGGCGGTCGAAATTCACCCCTCCACTTT. It translates to CASSQRGGRNSPLHF.

This chain uses TRBV7-9 with TRBJ1-4; D ambiguous. The length of the CDR3 is 14 residues. Per germline, CDR1 SEHNR and CDR2 FQNEAQ (reference sequence). Between the trimmed V and J ends, which lost 3 bases and 0 bases, there was a span of 5 bases. In nucleotides, the CDR3 is TGTGCCAGCAGCTTTTTATCAACTAATGAAAAACTGTTTTTT. Translated, it gives CASSFLSTNEKLFF.

The chain links TRBV27 to TRBJ2-3; perhaps TRBD1 as D (5 bases). Deletions cut 5 bases from V and 1 base from J, with 10 bases between. Germline CDR1 is MNHEY and CDR2 is SMNVEV (reference sequence). The CDR3 runs to 14 residues. The CDR3 spells CASSGRGRTDTQYF. The CDR3 nucleotides read TGTGCCAGCAGTGGTAGGGGTCGCACAGATACGCAGTATTTT.

The chain links TRBV9 to TRBJ2-1; 11 bases are a match to TRBD1. This CDR3 has 15 amino acids. From germline, CDR1 is SGDLS and CDR2 YYNGEE. After removal of 3 bases from V and 6 bases from J, the junction contained 5 bases not matched to a gene. CDR3 in amino acids: CASSASGTGGNEQFF. For the CDR3, the DNA is TGTGCCAGCAGCGCCTCCGGGACAGGGGGCAATGAGCAGTTCTTC.

The chain employs TRBV7-8 and TRBJ2-5, with D unresolved. V shed 1 base and J shed 5 bases, with 8 bases lying between them. This CDR3 spans 13 amino acids. Germline V lookup: CDR1 SGHVS, CDR2 FQNEAQ. CDR3 loop: CASSLGYRETQYF. CDR3 DNA: TGTGCCAGCAGCTTAGGCTATAGGGAGACCCAGTACTTC.

The chain couples TRBV19 to TRBJ1-1, with a tentative D call TRBD1 (5 bases). V dropped 9 bases and J dropped 1 base, with 18 bases sitting between them. Looked up from germline, CDR1 is LNHDA and CDR2 is SQIVND (reference sequence). The CDR3 covers 15 residues. The CDR3 coding sequence is TGTGCCAGCCACCAAATCCAGGGACCGAACACTGAAGCTTTCTTT. Protein product: CASHQIQGPNTEAFF.

This clone was observed a single time. The chain combines TRBV5-5 with TRBJ1-3; D may be TRBD1 (5 bases). The CDR3 loop spans 14 amino acids. From germline, CDR1 is SGHKS and CDR2 YYEKEE (reference sequence). Trimming removed 3 bases from V and 2 bases from J, with 9 bases in between. The CDR3 loop is CASSSGTAGNTIYF. The CDR3 DNA follows: TGTGCCAGCAGCTCCGGGACGGCTGGAAACACCATATATTTT.

This clone was observed a handful of times. The chain employs TRBV19 and TRBJ1-4; D uncertain. CDR1 is LNHDA, CDR2 SQIVND, per germline (reference sequence). The CDR3 runs 14 residues. V was trimmed by 3 bases and J by 5 bases, leaving 10 bases between them. The CDR3 loop is CASSIRTVNEKLFF. CDR3 coding DNA: TGTGCCAGTAGTATCCGGACGGTGAATGAAAAACTGTTTTTT.

This chain joins TRBV5-1 and TRBJ2-7; unclear D gene. Germline V lookup: CDR1 SGHRS, CDR2 YFSETQ. The CDR3 spans 17 residues. The V gene lost 3 bases and the J gene lost 5 bases, with 24 bases spanning the gap. CDR3 region: CASSSLGSSRPPDEQYF. The DNA of the CDR3 is TGCGCCAGCAGCTCCTTGGGTAGTTCGCGTCCTCCCGACGAGCAGTACTTC.

The V and J genes are TRBV7-2 and TRBJ2-5, with a weak D call TRBD2 (6 bases). CDR1 and CDR2 from the germline V gene are SGHTA and FQGNSA. Trimming removed 4 bases at V and 3 bases at J, with 12 bases between. The length of the CDR3 is 14 residues. CDR3 nucleotide sequence: TGTGCCAGCAGCTCCGGGGGAACAAAAGAGACCCAGTACTTC. It encodes CASSSGGTKETQYF.

The chain links TRBV18 to TRBJ2-1, with D perhaps TRBD1 or TRBD2 (7 bases each). Trimming took 5 bases from V and 7 from J, leaving 15 bases between them. Germline V gene lookup returns CDR1 KGHSH and CDR2 LQKENI. The CDR3 length is 14 residues. The CDR3 DNA is TGTGCCAGCTCAACCGGCCAGGGGGGGAATGAGCAGTTCTTC. It codes for CASSTGQGGNEQFF.

The J gene is TRBJ1-1, the V gene TRBV5-1, with TRBD1 matching over 7 bases. CDR1 and CDR2 (germline): SGHRS, YFSETQ. The CDR3 covers 14 residues. The trim removed 5 bases at V and 1 base at J, leaving 5 bases unmatched. The CDR3 here is CASRYGTENTEAFF. The CDR3 DNA reads TGCGCCAGCAGGTACGGGACAGAGAACACTGAAGCTTTCTTT.

The V call is TRBV28, the J call TRBJ1-4, with D tentatively TRBD1 (5 bases). Deletions cut 6 bases from V and 2 bases from J, with 16 bases between. The CDR3 has 16 amino acids. CDR1 is MDHEN, CDR2 SYDVKM, per germline. The chain's CDR3 is CASSSPGGTTNEKLFF. CDR3 bases: TGTGCCAGCAGCTCACCTGGGGGGACGACTAATGAAAAACTGTTTTTT. Looking up the rest from reference TRBV28 and TRBJ1-4 gives the full variable domain: DVKVTQSSRYLVKRTGEKVFLECVQDMDHENMFWYRQDPGLGLRLIYFSYDVKMKEKGDIPEGYSVSREKKERFSLILESASTNQTSMYLCASSSPGGTTNEKLFFGSGTQLSVL.

This clone has only a few counts. The chain has TRBV5-6 and TRBJ1-3; D not resolved. Germline V gives CDR1 SGHDT, CDR2 YYEEEE. CDR3 size: 13 residues. Trimming stripped 1 base from V and 9 bases from J, with 11 bases between. This chain's CDR3 is CASSLRVSLTIYF. The CDR3, as DNA: TGTGCCAGCAGCTTGAGGGTCAGCCTCACCATATATTTT.

The V call is TRBV19, the J call TRBJ1-2; 7 nucleotides agree with TRBD1. The germline V gene has CDR1 LNHDA and CDR2 SQIVND (reference sequence). Trimming took 4 bases from V and 0 from J; bases not matched to a gene: 2. CDR3 length equals 14 residues. The CDR3 reads CASSTRGTNYGYTF. The CDR3 DNA sequence: TGTGCCAGTAGTACCAGGGGGACTAACTATGGCTACACCTTC.

The rearrangement joins TRBV19 to TRBJ2-5; D gene ambiguous. V was trimmed by 2 bases and J by 4 bases, leaving 14 bases between them. Germline CDR1 reads LNHDA; CDR2 reads SQIVND (reference sequence). The CDR3 runs 15 residues. The CDR3 nucleotides are TGTGCCAGTAGTATAACAAACTTAGGAGCAGAGACCCAGTACTTC. Translation gives CASSITNLGAETQYF.

The chain employs TRBV7-2 and TRBJ1-5; TRBD1 matches at 11 bases. Germline CDR1 is SGHTA and CDR2 is FQGNSA. This CDR3 is built from 15 residues. Unmatched junction bases numbered 3, after V lost 5 bases and J lost 3 bases. CDR3: CASSGTGGFNQPQHF. The CDR3 nucleotides are TGTGCCAGCAGCGGGACAGGGGGTTTCAATCAGCCCCAGCATTTT.

In this sample, this clone turned up a few times. This specimen includes other DNA sequences encoding the same CDR3. In nucleotides, the CDR3 is TGTGCCATCAGTGGTAACACTGAAGCTTTCTTT. Its protein product is CAISGNTEAFF. The rearrangement joins TRBV10-3 to TRBJ1-1; no definite D call. Germline V gene sequence: CDR1 ENHRY, CDR2 SYGVKD. Trimming took off 4 bases at V and 2 bases at J, with 2 bases between the two ends. This CDR3 contains 11 residues.

The chain combines TRBV15 with TRBJ1-2; 7 nucleotides match TRBD1. V gave up 4 bases and J gave up 6 bases; unmatched junction bases: 8. Germline V gene data show CDR1 as LNHNV and CDR2 as YYDKDF (reference sequence). The CDR3 runs 14 residues. The CDR3 is CATSTARGGDGYTF. The CDR3 DNA reads TGTGCCACCAGCACCGCCAGGGGGGGCGATGGCTACACCTTC.

This clone was seen only a few times. V usage is TRBV6-1 and J usage is TRBJ1-1; TRBD1 matches 8 bases. Germline assignment: CDR1 MNHNS and CDR2 SASEGT. Unmatched junction bases numbered 4, after V lost 6 bases and J lost 4 bases. CDR3 length equals 13 residues. The CDR3 sequence: CASRDRAATEAFF. The CDR3 nucleotides read TGTGCCAGCAGGGACAGGGCAGCCACTGAAGCTTTCTTT.

This chain links TRBV5-4 with TRBJ2-1, with D perhaps being TRBD1 or TRBD2 (6 bases each). V lost 0 bases and J 6 bases, leaving 16 bases between the germline ends. CDR1 and CDR2 from the germline V gene are SGHNT and YYREEE (reference sequence). The CDR3 has 16 residues. The CDR3 sequence is CASSLVKGGSFNEQFF. The CDR3 nucleotides are TGTGCCAGCAGCTTGGTCAAAGGGGGGAGCTTCAATGAGCAGTTCTTC.

The chain couples TRBV5-1 to TRBJ1-1; possible D gene TRBD1, 5 bases. V lost 0 bases, J lost 2 bases, and 8 bases lay in between. The CDR3 is 14 amino acids. Germline assignment: CDR1 SGHRS and CDR2 YFSETQ. This CDR3 is CASSLEGDNTEAFF. The CDR3 DNA reads TGCGCCAGCAGCTTGGAAGGGGACAACACTGAAGCTTTCTTT.

This clone has only a few counts. This chain links TRBV11-2 with TRBJ1-2; no definite D call. This CDR3 comprises 14 residues. Germline V gives CDR1 SGHAT, CDR2 FQNNGV. Trimming removed 3 bases from V and 8 bases from J, with 16 bases in between. CDR3 region: CASSLVGLPSGYTF. CDR3 in DNA: TGTGCCAGCAGCTTGGTAGGACTGCCCAGCGGCTACACCTTC.

V is TRBV27 and J is TRBJ2-7, with D perhaps being TRBD1 or TRBD2 (7 bases each). V lost 5 bases and J 1 base, leaving 15 bases between the germline ends. Germline V gene lookup returns CDR1 MNHEY and CDR2 SMNVEV (reference sequence). There are 15 residues in the CDR3. The CDR3 coding sequence is TGTGCCAGCAGTCCACAGGGGAGGGGGTCCTACGAGCAGTACTTC. Amino acids: CASSPQGRGSYEQYF.

The chain carries TRBV30 and TRBJ1-6; D gene unclear. There are 15 residues in the CDR3. V lost 0 bases to trimming and J lost 9 bases, with 15 bases between them. CDR1 and CDR2 (germline): GTSNPN, SVGIG (reference sequence). CDR3 amino acids: CAWSVNWFDGSPLHF. The CDR3, as DNA: TGTGCCTGGAGTGTTAATTGGTTTGATGGTTCACCCCTCCACTTT.

CDR3 sequence reads: CASSVGGGTRRYNEQFF. CDR3 nucleotide sequence: TGTGCCAGCAGCGTAGGAGGCGGGACTAGGAGATACAATGAGCAGTTCTTC. The chain recombines TRBV9 with TRBJ2-1; 8 nucleotides align to TRBD2. V dropped 0 bases and J dropped 4; count of bases not matched to a gene: 9. There are 17 residues in the CDR3. Per germline, CDR1 SGDLS and CDR2 YYNGEE.

V is TRBV5-4 and J is TRBJ2-2; 9 bases line up with TRBD1. J lost 7 bases, V lost 4 bases, and 5 bases had no gene match. The CDR3 spans 14 residues. The germline gives CDR1 SGHNT, CDR2 YYREEE (reference sequence). Here the CDR3 reads CASSKQGAGGELFF. The CDR3 DNA reads as TGTGCCAGCAGCAAACAGGGGGCGGGCGGGGAGCTGTTTTTT.

The chain employs TRBV5-1 and TRBJ2-7; 13 bases match TRBD2. Germline V CDR1 and CDR2: SGHRS, YFSETQ. The trim removed 0 bases at V and 2 bases at J, leaving 17 bases unmatched. This CDR3 is built from 21 residues. CDR3 region: CASSLEPWGTGLAGAPYEQYF. The DNA for the CDR3 is TGCGCCAGCAGCTTGGAACCTTGGGGAACCGGACTAGCGGGAGCTCCCTACGAGCAGTACTTC.

The chain joins TRBV5-4 to TRBJ2-5; 8 positions match TRBD1. Losses at the gene ends were 3 bases for V and 2 bases for J; bases not matched to a gene: 3. The CDR3 has 14 amino acids. CDR1 and CDR2 from the germline V gene are SGHNT and YYREEE (reference sequence). The CDR3 spells CASSSRGRQETQYF. CDR3 sequence (DNA): TGTGCCAGCAGCTCCAGGGGGCGGCAAGAGACCCAGTACTTC.

This chain links TRBV28 with TRBJ1-1, with no clear D. The CDR3 runs 10 residues. Germline assignment: CDR1 MDHEN and CDR2 SYDVKM. The V end lost 6 bases, the J end lost 8 bases, and 7 bases lay between the germline ends. The CDR3 coding sequence is TGTGCCAGCAGCCGTACGGAAGCTTTCTTT. Its protein is CASSRTEAFF.

V and J are TRBV5-1 and TRBJ2-3; tentatively, D is TRBD2 (5 bases). Trimming stripped 4 bases from V and 2 bases from J, with 17 bases between. The CDR3 runs 16 residues. Germline V gene sequence: CDR1 SGHRS, CDR2 YFSETQ. The CDR3, as DNA: TGCGCCAGCAGCGCCCGGGGTGCTCAAGACACAGATACGCAGTATTTT. Amino acid sequence: CASSARGAQDTDTQYF.

In nucleotides, the CDR3 is TGCAGCGCATCGAGAAGCTACGAGCAGTACTTC. Translated: CSASRSYEQYF. V gene TRBV29-1 combines with J gene TRBJ2-7; D unclear. The CDR3 is made up of 11 amino acids. V was cut by 7 bases and J by 3 bases, with 10 bases left in between. CDR1 is SQVTM and CDR2 is ANQGSEA in the germline V gene.